The T cell receptor (beta chain) described here comes from a study of T cells in Graves' hyperthyroidism and ophthalmopathy. Background on the study: Blood was drawn when the patient was first diagnosed and still untreated. Study results and caveats: Blood shared most expanded thyroid clonotypes above 0.001.

This clonotype came up a few times. As yet, its antigen is unknown. Per the germline V gene, CDR1 is SGHVS and CDR2 is FQNEAQ. V lost 1 base, J lost 2 bases, and 13 bases lay in between. CDR3 length: 16 amino acids. Clinicians diagnosed patients from clinical symptoms, serum thyroxine and TRAb, thyroid ultrasound and orbital computed tomography. Extraction of PBMCs used 10 ml of fresh peripheral blood. The TCR beta CDR3 regions underwent amplification using RNA transcripts as the source. Researchers ran a first-round RT-PCR on the TCR CDR3 using the HTBI primer set. One entry per CDR3 protein results from TCRdb running MiXCR on the multiplex PCR reads. Altogether over 450,000 distinct CDR3 sequences are present, more than 15% being singletons, with the ten largest covering approximately 16%.

This rearrangement joins TRBV7-8 to TRBJ2-3; tentative D call: TRBD2 (7 bases). The sample taken for sequencing was blood. This clonotype originated in a woman between 18 and 30 years old with Graves' ophthalmopathy. The CDR3 region has the DNA TGTGCCAGCAGCTTAGGAGGGGGGGACTTCACAGATACGCAGTATTTT. Translation: CASSLGGGDFTDTQYF.